Listed below are T cell receptor beta chains from one sample, sequenced in a study of cytomegalovirus exposure and HLA in healthy donors. Sequenced by immunoSEQ multiplex PCR; TCRdb stores in-frame clones only, minus some. The sample holds under 150,000 clones; about four fifths are singletons and the top ten take 3% to 5%. Sequencing was carried out using PBMCs. These receptors all stem from a woman younger than 45 in good health and CMV-seronegative. CDR3s include the opening cysteine and the closing phenylalanine or tryptophan. Each record gives: J gene, clone size, D gene, V gene, CDR3 length, CDR3 DNA, CDR3 protein. The D gene is left open where the match is weak. Expanded clones are given a class, and other clones once, few, many or no size at all.

J gene: TRBJ2-1
clone size: -
D gene: TRBD2
V gene: TRBV11-2
CDR3 length: 16
CDR3 DNA: TGTGCCAGCAGCTTCACCCCCGGGACTAGCGGGAAAAGTCTGTTCTTC
CDR3 protein: CASSFTPGTSGKSLFF

J gene: TRBJ2-3
clone size: -
D gene: TRBD2
V gene: TRBV5-6
CDR3 length: 16
CDR3 DNA: TGTGCCAGCAGACTAGCGGGAGAGTCTGCCACAGATACGCAGTATTTT
CDR3 protein: CASRLAGESATDTQYF

J gene: TRBJ2-1
clone size: -
D gene: TRBD2
V gene: TRBV4-3
CDR3 length: 18
CDR3 DNA: TGCGCCAGCAGCCAGCAGACCCCTGGCGGGAGAGGTAGTAATGAGCAGTTCTTC
CDR3 protein: CASSQQTPGGRGSNEQFF

J gene: TRBJ1-5
clone size: once
D gene: TRBD1
V gene: TRBV19
CDR3 length: 16
CDR3 DNA: TGTGCCAGTACCAGCATTACGACAGGGGCAAATCAGCCCCAGCATTTT
CDR3 protein: CASTSITTGANQPQHF

J gene: TRBJ2-1
clone size: few
D gene: -
V gene: TRBV9
CDR3 length: 13
CDR3 DNA: TGTGCCAGCAGCGCTGTGCTGAGGGATGAGCAGTTCTTC
CDR3 protein: CASSAVLRDEQFF

J gene: TRBJ1-2
clone size: few
D gene: -
V gene: TRBV7-9
CDR3 length: 14
CDR3 DNA: TGTGCCAGCAGCTTATTGGCCAGTAACTATGGCTACACCTTC
CDR3 protein: CASSLLASNYGYTF

J gene: TRBJ2-1
clone size: -
D gene: TRBD2
V gene: TRBV19
CDR3 length: 15
CDR3 DNA: TGTGCCAGTAGTATGCCCCCGACTAGCGCGAGGGGGCAGTTCTTC
CDR3 protein: CASSMPPTSARGQFF

J gene: TRBJ1-2
clone size: -
D gene: -
V gene: TRBV19
CDR3 length: 13
CDR3 DNA: TGTGCCAGTAGTCTGGACAGAGTCTATGGCTACACCTTC
CDR3 protein: CASSLDRVYGYTF

J gene: TRBJ2-3
clone size: -
D gene: -
V gene: TRBV6-5
CDR3 length: 14
CDR3 DNA: TGTGCCAGCAGCCCCGGACAGAGCACAGATACGCAGTATTTT
CDR3 protein: CASSPGQSTDTQYF

J gene: TRBJ2-1
clone size: -
D gene: -
V gene: TRBV10-3
CDR3 length: 16
CDR3 DNA: TGTGCCATCTCCTTGATGGCTAGCGAGAACTACAATGAGCAGTTCTTC
CDR3 protein: CAISLMASENYNEQFF

J gene: TRBJ2-7
clone size: -
D gene: TRBD2
V gene: TRBV9
CDR3 length: 15
CDR3 DNA: TGTGCCAGCAGCCCGCCCGGGACTAGCGGTTACGAGCAGTACTTC
CDR3 protein: CASSPPGTSGYEQYF

J gene: TRBJ1-5
clone size: -
D gene: -
V gene: TRBV2
CDR3 length: 12
CDR3 DNA: TGTGCCAGCAGTGTGGCTAATCAGCCCCAGCATTTT
CDR3 protein: CASSVANQPQHF

J gene: TRBJ2-5
clone size: -
D gene: TRBD2
V gene: TRBV28
CDR3 length: 14
CDR3 DNA: TGTGCCAGCAGCCCCGGGACTAGCGACGAGACCCAGTACTTC
CDR3 protein: CASSPGTSDETQYF

J gene: TRBJ2-3
clone size: -
D gene: TRBD2
V gene: TRBV2
CDR3 length: 15
CDR3 DNA: TGTGCCAGCAGTTGGACTAGCGGGACCGAAGATACGCAGTATTTT
CDR3 protein: CASSWTSGTEDTQYF

J gene: TRBJ2-7
clone size: -
D gene: TRBD1
V gene: TRBV6-1
CDR3 length: 15
CDR3 DNA: TGTGCCAGCAGCCTAGAGGGACAGGGGGGCTACGAGCAGTACTTC
CDR3 protein: CASSLEGQGGYEQYF

J gene: TRBJ2-7
clone size: -
D gene: -
V gene: TRBV27
CDR3 length: 14
CDR3 DNA: TGTGCCAGCAAAGGGGCAGGGGAATCCTACGAGCAGTACTTC
CDR3 protein: CASKGAGESYEQYF

J gene: TRBJ2-7
clone size: -
D gene: -
V gene: TRBV4-3
CDR3 length: 16
CDR3 DNA: TGCGCCAGCAGCCAAGATGCTCGCGGGGTTACCTACGAGCAATACTTC
CDR3 protein: CASSQDARGVTYEQYF

J gene: TRBJ2-3
clone size: once
D gene: TRBD2
V gene: TRBV7-9
CDR3 length: 12
CDR3 DNA: TGTGCCAGCAGCCGTACTAGCGGGATGTCGTATTTT
CDR3 protein: CASSRTSGMSYF

J gene: TRBJ1-1
clone size: -
D gene: TRBD1
V gene: TRBV7-8
CDR3 length: 14
CDR3 DNA: TGTGCCAGCAGCTTACAGGGGGGAGGATGGGAAGCTTTCTTT
CDR3 protein: CASSLQGGGWEAFF

J gene: TRBJ1-3
clone size: once
D gene: -
V gene: TRBV10-3
CDR3 length: 15
CDR3 DNA: TGTGCCATCAGTGAGTCGAGCCTCCCGGTAGACACCATATATTTT
CDR3 protein: CAISESSLPVDTIYF

J gene: TRBJ2-3
clone size: -
D gene: -
V gene: TRBV10-3
CDR3 length: 15
CDR3 DNA: TGTGCCATCAGTGAGTCGAAATCACGGGCAGATACGCAGTATTTT
CDR3 protein: CAISESKSRADTQYF

J gene: TRBJ1-1
clone size: -
D gene: TRBD1
V gene: TRBV19
CDR3 length: 15
CDR3 DNA: TGTGCCAGTAGTATAGCCAGCAGGGGGAGCACTGAAGCTTTCTTT
CDR3 protein: CASSIASRGSTEAFF

J gene: TRBJ2-1
clone size: -
D gene: TRBD2
V gene: TRBV5-4
CDR3 length: 15
CDR3 DNA: TGTGCCAGCAGCGCGACTAGCGGGAGAGGAGGTGAGCAGTTCTTC
CDR3 protein: CASSATSGRGGEQFF

J gene: TRBJ2-7
clone size: -
D gene: TRBD2
V gene: TRBV7-2
CDR3 length: 15
CDR3 DNA: TGTGCCAGCAGCGCATCGGGACTAGCGGTCTACGAGCAGTACTTC
CDR3 protein: CASSASGLAVYEQYF

J gene: TRBJ1-4
clone size: -
D gene: TRBD1
V gene: TRBV7-9
CDR3 length: 17
CDR3 DNA: TGTTCCAGCAGCCCTGGACAGGGCCAGCATTCTAATGAAAAACTGTTTTTT
CDR3 protein: CSSSPGQGQHSNEKLFF

J gene: TRBJ2-3
clone size: -
D gene: -
V gene: TRBV11-2
CDR3 length: 16
CDR3 DNA: TGTGCCAGCAGCCTTCGGACTAGGGGGGCCGGAGATACGCAGTATTTT
CDR3 protein: CASSLRTRGAGDTQYF

J gene: TRBJ2-7
clone size: -
D gene: -
V gene: TRBV14
CDR3 length: 14
CDR3 DNA: TGTGCCAGCTCCACTTCCCGAGCCGATAACGAGCAGTACTTC
CDR3 protein: CASSTSRADNEQYF

J gene: TRBJ2-2
clone size: once
D gene: -
V gene: TRBV29-1
CDR3 length: 14
CDR3 DNA: TGCAGCGTTCGGGGAGGCCCGAACACCGGGGAGCTGTTTTTT
CDR3 protein: CSVRGGPNTGELFF

J gene: TRBJ1-2
clone size: once
D gene: TRBD1
V gene: TRBV27
CDR3 length: 13
CDR3 DNA: TGTGCCAGCAGTTGGGGACAGGGCTATGGCTACACCTTC
CDR3 protein: CASSWGQGYGYTF

J gene: TRBJ2-7
clone size: -
D gene: TRBD1
V gene: TRBV2
CDR3 length: 14
CDR3 DNA: TGTGCCAGCAAGCATCCACAGGGGGTGAGGGAGCAGTACTTC
CDR3 protein: CASKHPQGVREQYF

J gene: TRBJ2-7
clone size: -
D gene: TRBD2
V gene: TRBV27
CDR3 length: 17
CDR3 DNA: TGTGCCAGCAGTTCCTTTAGTTCTAGCGGGAGAACGTACGAGCAGTACTTC
CDR3 protein: CASSSFSSSGRTYEQYF

J gene: TRBJ2-2
clone size: -
D gene: -
V gene: TRBV7-2
CDR3 length: 13
CDR3 DNA: TGTGCCAGCAGCCCTACCCCTCTCGGGGAGCTGTTTTTT
CDR3 protein: CASSPTPLGELFF

J gene: TRBJ2-2
clone size: -
D gene: TRBD1
V gene: TRBV7-6
CDR3 length: 15
CDR3 DNA: TGTGCCAGCAGCTTACAGGGGGCGAACACCGGGGAGCTGTTTTTT
CDR3 protein: CASSLQGANTGELFF

J gene: TRBJ2-7
clone size: -
D gene: TRBD1
V gene: TRBV28
CDR3 length: 16
CDR3 DNA: TGTGCCAGCAGTTTGGGACAGGGGCAAAGCTCCTACGAGCAGTACTTC
CDR3 protein: CASSLGQGQSSYEQYF

J gene: TRBJ2-3
clone size: -
D gene: -
V gene: TRBV5-5
CDR3 length: 14
CDR3 DNA: TGTGCCAGCAGCTTGGGAGCCAGCACAGATACGCAGTATTTT
CDR3 protein: CASSLGASTDTQYF

J gene: TRBJ1-3
clone size: -
D gene: -
V gene: TRBV15
CDR3 length: 17
CDR3 DNA: TGTGCCACCAGCAGAGATCGGGAGGGAATTAGAGGAAACACCATATATTTT
CDR3 protein: CATSRDREGIRGNTIYF

J gene: TRBJ2-1
clone size: -
D gene: TRBD2
V gene: TRBV27
CDR3 length: 15
CDR3 DNA: TGTGCCAGCAGTTTAACGCGGGAGTCCTACAATGAGCAGTTCTTC
CDR3 protein: CASSLTRESYNEQFF

J gene: TRBJ2-1
clone size: once
D gene: -
V gene: TRBV25-1
CDR3 length: 11
CDR3 DNA: TGTGCCAGCAAACGGGGAAATGAGCAGTTCTTC
CDR3 protein: CASKRGNEQFF

J gene: TRBJ2-2
clone size: once
D gene: -
V gene: TRBV7-2
CDR3 length: 13
CDR3 DNA: TGTGCCAGCAGCACTCCGAACACCGGGGAGCTGTTTTTT
CDR3 protein: CASSTPNTGELFF

J gene: TRBJ1-4
clone size: -
D gene: -
V gene: TRBV28
CDR3 length: 16
CDR3 DNA: TGTGCCAGCAGTTCCCTTCGAGGGAGTGGGGATGAAAAACTGTTTTTT
CDR3 protein: CASSSLRGSGDEKLFF

J gene: TRBJ2-6
clone size: -
D gene: -
V gene: TRBV5-1
CDR3 length: 15
CDR3 DNA: TGCGCCAGCAGCTTTGGAGGGACTGGGGCCAACGTCCTGACTTTC
CDR3 protein: CASSFGGTGANVLTF

J gene: TRBJ2-2
clone size: -
D gene: TRBD2
V gene: TRBV15
CDR3 length: 16
CDR3 DNA: TGTGCCACCAACAACCCGGGACTAGCAGAGACCGGGGAGCTGTTTTTT
CDR3 protein: CATNNPGLAETGELFF

J gene: TRBJ2-3
clone size: -
D gene: TRBD2
V gene: TRBV14
CDR3 length: 16
CDR3 DNA: TGTGCCAGCAGCCAAGGTGTGGGAGGGCCACTGTATACGCAGTATTTT
CDR3 protein: CASSQGVGGPLYTQYF

J gene: TRBJ1-4
clone size: -
D gene: TRBD1
V gene: TRBV6-1
CDR3 length: 15
CDR3 DNA: TGTGCCAGCAGTCCTCTGGACAGGGATGATGAAAAACTGTTTTTT
CDR3 protein: CASSPLDRDDEKLFF

J gene: TRBJ1-1
clone size: -
D gene: -
V gene: TRBV19
CDR3 length: 14
CDR3 DNA: TGTGCCAGTAGAATCCCAGGACTAGGCACTGAAGCTTTCTTT
CDR3 protein: CASRIPGLGTEAFF

J gene: TRBJ2-4
clone size: -
D gene: -
V gene: TRBV15
CDR3 length: 15
CDR3 DNA: TGTGCCACCAGCAGAGATCATGACATGTCAGACATTCAGTACTTC
CDR3 protein: CATSRDHDMSDIQYF

J gene: TRBJ1-2
clone size: -
D gene: TRBD1
V gene: TRBV5-6
CDR3 length: 16
CDR3 DNA: TGTGCCAGCAGCTTGGTTCCGGCCGGGACAGGGTATGGCTACACCTTC
CDR3 protein: CASSLVPAGTGYGYTF

J gene: TRBJ2-2
clone size: few
D gene: TRBD1
V gene: TRBV5-1
CDR3 length: 15
CDR3 DNA: TGCGCCAGCAGTGAGACAGGGGAATACACCGGGGAGCTGTTTTTT
CDR3 protein: CASSETGEYTGELFF

J gene: TRBJ1-1
clone size: -
D gene: TRBD1
V gene: TRBV27
CDR3 length: 15
CDR3 DNA: TGTGCCAGCAGTCGACAGGGCGGCGGGGACACTGAAGCTTTCTTT
CDR3 protein: CASSRQGGGDTEAFF

J gene: TRBJ2-6
clone size: -
D gene: -
V gene: TRBV6-5
CDR3 length: 14
CDR3 DNA: TGTGCCAGCAGTCTTAGCTCTGGGGCCAACGTCCTGACTTTC
CDR3 protein: CASSLSSGANVLTF

J gene: TRBJ2-7
clone size: -
D gene: TRBD1
V gene: TRBV6-6
CDR3 length: 15
CDR3 DNA: TGTGCCAGCACCCAGGGGGGACAGGGTCCCACCGAGCAGTACTTC
CDR3 protein: CASTQGGQGPTEQYF

J gene: TRBJ2-5
clone size: -
D gene: TRBD2
V gene: TRBV18
CDR3 length: 18
CDR3 DNA: TGTGCCAGCTCACCGCCCACCGGGCTAGCGGGGTTCCAAGAGACCCAGTACTTC
CDR3 protein: CASSPPTGLAGFQETQYF

J gene: TRBJ1-1
clone size: -
D gene: TRBD1
V gene: TRBV27
CDR3 length: 14
CDR3 DNA: TGTGCCAGCAGTTTTAAGGGGGCCTTTTCTGAAGCTTTCTTT
CDR3 protein: CASSFKGAFSEAFF

J gene: TRBJ2-3
clone size: -
D gene: TRBD2
V gene: TRBV10-3
CDR3 length: 16
CDR3 DNA: TGTGCCATCAGTGGAGCGGGAGGATGGGGCACAGATACGCAGTATTTT
CDR3 protein: CAISGAGGWGTDTQYF

J gene: TRBJ2-7
clone size: -
D gene: TRBD2
V gene: TRBV6-5
CDR3 length: 13
CDR3 DNA: TGTGCCAGCAGGGATAGCGGGAGCTACGAGCAGTACTTC
CDR3 protein: CASRDSGSYEQYF

J gene: TRBJ2-3
clone size: -
D gene: TRBD2
V gene: TRBV7-3
CDR3 length: 16
CDR3 DNA: TGTGCCAGCAGATCGGGACTAGCGGGAGTCTCAGATACGCAGTATTTT
CDR3 protein: CASRSGLAGVSDTQYF

J gene: TRBJ2-3
clone size: -
D gene: TRBD2
V gene: TRBV7-8
CDR3 length: 19
CDR3 DNA: TGTGCCAGCAGCTTACGAGTAGCGGGAGACCTCTCTGGCACAGATACGCAGTATTTT
CDR3 protein: CASSLRVAGDLSGTDTQYF

J gene: TRBJ2-3
clone size: -
D gene: TRBD2
V gene: TRBV6-5
CDR3 length: 16
CDR3 DNA: TGTGCCAGCAGTTACGCCGGGACTAGCACAGCAGATACGCAGTATTTT
CDR3 protein: CASSYAGTSTADTQYF

J gene: TRBJ2-5
clone size: -
D gene: TRBD2
V gene: TRBV6-1
CDR3 length: 18
CDR3 DNA: TGTGCCAGCAGTGAAGCCAGCGGGAGGGCCCTACCACAAGAGACCCAGTACTTC
CDR3 protein: CASSEASGRALPQETQYF

J gene: TRBJ2-1
clone size: -
D gene: TRBD2
V gene: TRBV5-1
CDR3 length: 17
CDR3 DNA: TGCGCCAGCAGCTACTCCACCCGGGAGGTTTCCTACAATGAGCAGTTCTTC
CDR3 protein: CASSYSTREVSYNEQFF